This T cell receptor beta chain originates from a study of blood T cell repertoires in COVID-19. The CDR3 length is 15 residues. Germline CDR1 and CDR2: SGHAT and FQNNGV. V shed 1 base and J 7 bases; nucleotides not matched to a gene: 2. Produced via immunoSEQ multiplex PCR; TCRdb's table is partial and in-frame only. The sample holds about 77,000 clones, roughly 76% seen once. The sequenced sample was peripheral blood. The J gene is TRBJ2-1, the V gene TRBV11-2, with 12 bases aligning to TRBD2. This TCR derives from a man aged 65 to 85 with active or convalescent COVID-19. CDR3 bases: TGTGCCAGCAGCTTAGGGACTAGCGGGGATAATGAGCAGTTCTTC. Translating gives CASSLGTSGDNEQFF.